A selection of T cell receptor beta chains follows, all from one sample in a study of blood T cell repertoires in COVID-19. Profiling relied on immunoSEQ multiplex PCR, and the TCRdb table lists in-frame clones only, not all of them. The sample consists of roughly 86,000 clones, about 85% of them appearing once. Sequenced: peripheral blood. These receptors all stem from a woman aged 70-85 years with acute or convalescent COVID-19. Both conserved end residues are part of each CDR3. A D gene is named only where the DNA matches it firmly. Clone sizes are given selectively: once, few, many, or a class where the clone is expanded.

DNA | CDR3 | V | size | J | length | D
TGTGCCAGCAGTGAGGGGACAGGGGGTAACTATGGCTACACCTTC | CASSEGTGGNYGYTF | TRBV2 | NA | TRBJ1-2 | 15 | TRBD1
TGTGCCAGCAGTTTATCGATCGGACAGGGAGGCTCCTACAATGAGCAGTTCTTC | CASSLSIGQGGSYNEQFF | TRBV27 | NA | TRBJ2-1 | 18 | TRBD1
TGCGCCAGCAGCTTAACGACAGGGAATCAGCCCCAGCATTTT | CASSLTTGNQPQHF | TRBV5-1 | NA | TRBJ1-5 | 14 | TRBD1
TGCAGCGTTGAAGAGAACAGATCCGGTAGCTATGGCTACACCTTC | CSVEENRSGSYGYTF | TRBV29-1 | NA | TRBJ1-2 | 15 | NA
TGTGCCAGCAGCTTGACGCCTAGGGGTTCCGGAAACACCATATATTTT | CASSLTPRGSGNTIYF | TRBV7-8 | few | TRBJ1-3 | 16 | NA
TGTGCCAGCACCCAGACTAGCGGACCCTACAATGAGCAGTTCTTC | CASTQTSGPYNEQFF | TRBV5-6 | NA | TRBJ2-1 | 15 | TRBD2
TGTGCCAGCTCACCAATCAACAGGGATAGTGAGCAGTTCTTC | CASSPINRDSEQFF | TRBV18 | NA | TRBJ2-1 | 14 | NA
TGCGCCAGCAGCCTTCAGGGGTCCACTGAAGCTTTCTTT | CASSLQGSTEAFF | TRBV4-1 | NA | TRBJ1-1 | 13 | NA
TGTGCCAGCAGCTTGGGGACTAGCGGGGGGAAGACCGGGGAGCTGTTTTTT | CASSLGTSGGKTGELFF | TRBV13 | NA | TRBJ2-2 | 17 | TRBD2
TGTGCCATTAAGGAGGGCGATGGCTACACCTTC | CAIKEGDGYTF | TRBV28 | NA | TRBJ1-2 | 11 | NA
TGTGCCTGGAGTGGCGAATCGGACAGGGTCGTTCTCCCGTCAAGCAAACATCAGCCCCAGCATTTT | CAWSGESDRVVLPSSKHQPQHF | TRBV30 | NA | TRBJ1-5 | 22 | TRBD1
TGTGCCAGCAGCTCTCAGACAGGCTGGGGAGAGACCCAGTACTTC | CASSSQTGWGETQYF | TRBV11-2 | NA | TRBJ2-5 | 15 | NA
TGTGCCAGCAGTCCCCGGACAGGGGGCATACCTGAAGCTTTCTTT | CASSPRTGGIPEAFF | TRBV28 | NA | TRBJ1-1 | 15 | TRBD1
TGTGCCAGCAGTCAGGACAGGGATAATGAGCAGTTCTTC | CASSQDRDNEQFF | TRBV2 | NA | TRBJ2-1 | 13 | TRBD1
TGTGCCAGCAGTGAGGATGCGGGGGTTGGGGCTTTCTTT | CASSEDAGVGAFF | TRBV2 | few | TRBJ1-1 | 13 | NA
TGTGCCAGCCGCGAAGGGGGACAGGGGGAGGACACCATATATTTT | CASREGGQGEDTIYF | TRBV27 | NA | TRBJ1-3 | 15 | TRBD1
TGTGCCTGGAGTGTAGGGGGGGTCACTGAAGCTTTCTTT | CAWSVGGVTEAFF | TRBV30 | few | TRBJ1-1 | 13 | NA
TGTGCCAGCAGCTTAGATGCGACAGGCCTCCACTTT | CASSLDATGLHF | TRBV7-9 | NA | TRBJ1-6 | 12 | NA
TGTGCCAGTAGTATTCCAGGGGGCGACTATGGCTACACCTTC | CASSIPGGDYGYTF | TRBV19 | NA | TRBJ1-2 | 14 | TRBD1
TGTGCCAGTACAACTAGCGGGGGGATCACCGGGGAGCTGTTTTTT | CASTTSGGITGELFF | TRBV19 | once | TRBJ2-2 | 15 | TRBD2
TGTGCCAGCAGTTTATTCGGGGATGGCACTGAAGCTTTCTTT | CASSLFGDGTEAFF | TRBV28 | few | TRBJ1-1 | 14 | NA
TGTGCCTGGAGATCCACACAGGACTATAATTCACCCCTCCACTTT | CAWRSTQDYNSPLHF | TRBV30 | NA | TRBJ1-6 | 15 | NA
TGTGCCAGCAGCTACGACAGGGGCGGAGAGACCCAGTACTTC | CASSYDRGGETQYF | TRBV7-2 | NA | TRBJ2-5 | 14 | TRBD1
TGTGCCAGCAGCTTGGGCAGAAGCTATGGCTACACCTTC | CASSLGRSYGYTF | TRBV7-2 | NA | TRBJ1-2 | 13 | NA
TGTGCCAGCAGTAGGGACAATGTAGACACCATATATTTT | CASSRDNVDTIYF | TRBV5-6 | NA | TRBJ1-3 | 13 | NA
TGTGCCTGGAGTGTAACCCGTTCGTCCGGGGGGGGCTACACCTTC | CAWSVTRSSGGGYTF | TRBV30 | few | TRBJ1-2 | 15 | NA
TGTGCCAGCAGCCGATCCGGGACAGGGGGCTTGAGGGACGGCTACACCTTC | CASSRSGTGGLRDGYTF | TRBV28 | NA | TRBJ1-2 | 17 | TRBD1
TGTGCCAGCAGCCCACGGGGAGGGGTAGGAGAAGAGACCCAGTACTTC | CASSPRGGVGEETQYF | TRBV7-9 | NA | TRBJ2-5 | 16 | TRBD2
TGTGCCAGCAGCCAATCCCTCACGGGGACTTCCGAGCAGTACTTC | CASSQSLTGTSEQYF | TRBV3-1/TRBV3-2 | NA | TRBJ2-7 | 15 | NA
TGTGCCAGCGCTGGACAAAACAATCAGCCCCAGCATTTT | CASAGQNNQPQHF | TRBV2 | NA | TRBJ1-5 | 13 | NA
TGTGCCAGTAGTGATACCGGACTAGCGGGGTATTCCGGGGAGCTGTTTTTT | CASSDTGLAGYSGELFF | TRBV19 | NA | TRBJ2-2 | 17 | TRBD2
TGCGCCAGCAGCTTGTCTCCCAATCAGCCCCAGCATTTT | CASSLSPNQPQHF | TRBV5-1 | NA | TRBJ1-5 | 13 | NA
TGTGCTAGTGGCCAGGGGGCAGGGGAGACCCAGTACTTC | CASGQGAGETQYF | TRBV12-5 | NA | TRBJ2-5 | 13 | TRBD1
TGTGCCAGCTCTCGGACAGGGGTGAGGGAGCAGTACTTC | CASSRTGVREQYF | TRBV18 | NA | TRBJ2-7 | 13 | TRBD1
TGTGCCAGCAGCGCCCGGGGGGAGGACGCGGAGACCCAGTACTTC | CASSARGEDAETQYF | TRBV5-4 | NA | TRBJ2-5 | 15 | TRBD2
TGTGCCAGCAGCTTAGCGGGGCCAGGGTATGAGCAGTTCTTC | CASSLAGPGYEQFF | TRBV7-2 | few | TRBJ2-1 | 14 | NA
TGTGCCAGCAGCCCGGGCTCCTACAATGAGCAGTTCTTC | CASSPGSYNEQFF | TRBV7-2 | NA | TRBJ2-1 | 13 | NA
TGTGCCAGTAGTATACTTAACACTGAAGCTTTCTTT | CASSILNTEAFF | TRBV19 | NA | TRBJ1-1 | 12 | NA
TGTGCCAGCAGCTCGGCGGGCGGGGGCTACAATGAGCAGTTCTTC | CASSSAGGGYNEQFF | TRBV2 | NA | TRBJ2-1 | 15 | TRBD2
TGCGCCAGCAGCCAAGCGAGCAAGTCTAACTATGGCTACACCTTC | CASSQASKSNYGYTF | TRBV4-1 | NA | TRBJ1-2 | 15 | NA
TGCGCCAGCAGTGAGAACAGGGAACCGGGGGAAGCTTTCTTT | CASSENREPGEAFF | TRBV10-2 | NA | TRBJ1-1 | 14 | NA